The 9 T cell receptor beta chains in this list originate from one sample, sequenced in a study of T cells after yellow fever vaccination. From the 5' RACE reads, TCRdb called clonotypes with MiXCR, one entry per CDR3 protein. The data contain some 240,000 distinct CDR3 sequences, under 3.5% of them singletons. The sequences come from CD4+ T cells sorted from PBMCs, collected 10 days after the yellow fever booster vaccination. All receptors come from a young man who received the YFV17D yellow fever vaccine.

The sample holds many counts of this clonotype. CDR3 sequence (DNA): TGCGCCAGCAGCTTCCTGGACACACAGAATGAAAAACTGTTTTTT. This sequence encodes CASSFLDTQNEKLFF. The chain employs TRBV5-1 and TRBJ1-4; tentative D call: TRBD1 (5 bases). The CDR3 is made up of 15 amino acids. V lost 2 bases to trimming and J lost 5 bases, with 13 bases between them. The germline gives CDR1 SGHRS, CDR2 YFSETQ.

This clonotype showed up many times. Since the CDR3 does not end with the conserved phenylalanine or tryptophan, this likely comes from a read error. V gene TRBV5-1 combines with J gene TRBJ2-3; a weak D match, TRBD2 (7 bases). Looked up from germline, CDR1 is SGHRS and CDR2 is YFSETQ. V dropped 9 bases and J dropped 4 bases, with 12 bases sitting between them. The CDR3 is 12 amino acids. The CDR3 bases are TGCGCCACCACGGGGGGCGCAGATACGCAGTATGTT. Its protein is CATTGGADTQYV.

The rearrangement joins TRBV18 to TRBJ2-1; D gene ambiguous. Germline loops: CDR1 KGHSH, CDR2 LQKENI. Trimming shortened V by 2 bases and J by 0 bases, and 8 bases separated the two germline ends. This CDR3 region has 15 residues. The CDR3 region is CASSPVDSSYNEQFF. CDR3 bases: TGTGCCAGCTCACCAGTGGATAGCTCCTACAATGAGCAGTTCTTC.

At least ten counts were recorded for this clonotype. The rearrangement links TRBV20-1 to TRBJ1-6, with no clear D. Trimming removed 3 bases at V and 5 bases at J, with 8 bases between. The CDR3 loop spans 13 amino acids. Germline V gene data show CDR1 as DFQATT and CDR2 as SNEGSKA (reference sequence). CDR3 in DNA: TGCAGTGCTAGTGAGGATAATAATTCACCCCTCCACTTT. Its protein is CSASEDNNSPLHF.

This clonotype appeared many times. The genes are TRBV12-3 or TRBV12-4 and TRBJ1-5; no clear D. The V and J ends lost 3 bases and 0 bases respectively, with 9 bases between them. The CDR3 consists of 15 residues. This CDR3 is CASSFGSNSNQPQHF. Written as DNA, the CDR3 is TGTGCCAGCAGTTTCGGATCTAATAGCAATCAGCCCCAGCATTTT.

This clonotype was found a few times. V usage is TRBV5-1 and J usage is TRBJ2-3; 8 bases are shared with TRBD1. CDR1 and CDR2 (germline): SGHRS, YFSETQ. The J segment lost 6 bases and the V segment lost 4 bases, leaving 7 bases of the junction unmatched. This CDR3 has 14 residues. The CDR3 DNA is TGCGCCAGCAGCATTGGACAGGGCAAGGATACGCAGTATTTT. It is translated as CASSIGQGKDTQYF.

The genes are TRBV7-2 and TRBJ2-1; 9 bases align to TRBD2. The V segment lost 5 bases and the J segment 4 bases; nucleotides outside the gene matches: 9. Germline V gene sequence: CDR1 SGHTA, CDR2 FQGNSA. The CDR3 loop spans 16 amino acids. For the CDR3, the DNA is TGTGCCAGCAGCGGCCGATTTAGCGGGGGTTACAATGAGCAGTTCTTC. It is translated as CASSGRFSGGYNEQFF.

The chain uses TRBV5-1 and TRBJ2-5, with 9 positions matching TRBD1. With V trimmed by 4 bases and J by 2 bases, 6 bases remained unmatched. This CDR3 spans 15 amino acids. Germline V gene sequence: CDR1 SGHRS, CDR2 YFSETQ. This CDR3 is CASSQLGTGQETQYF. CDR3 nucleotides: TGCGCCAGCAGCCAACTCGGGACAGGGCAAGAGACCCAGTACTTC.

This clonotype was picked up many times. The V and J genes are TRBV5-1 and TRBJ1-1, with D unresolved. V lost 0 bases and J 0 bases, leaving 6 bases between the germline ends. The germline V gene has CDR1 SGHRS and CDR2 YFSETQ. The CDR3 length is 14 residues. CDR3 sequence (DNA): TGCGCCAGCAGCTTGGACGGATTGAACACTGAAGCTTTCTTT. Encoded protein: CASSLDGLNTEAFF.